This TCR beta chain was observed in a study of CD8+ T cells in alopecia areata. Study at large: Treated patients were dosed with oral tofacitinib, taking 5 to 10 mg twice daily.

The treatment here: oral pan-JAK inhibitor, 5-10 mg twice daily. The authors sorted CD4+ and CD8+ T cells from PBMCs. Sequencing used cDNA as its template, made by extracting RNA and reverse transcribing it. The method was immunoSEQ multiplex PCR; TCRdb's version includes in-frame clones alone and lacks a portion of them. The data show 150,000 to 200,000 clones, approximately 52% seen once. Germline CDR1 and CDR2: SGDLS and YYNGEE. V lost 2 bases to trimming and J lost 2 bases; unmatched junction nucleotides: 13. The CDR3 runs to 18 residues. V usage is TRBV9 and J usage is TRBJ2-3; 8 nucleotides match TRBD2. Material: CD4+ T cells sorted from blood, obtained at approximately week 56, from a patient treated with tofacitinib. This TCR was sampled from a human donor with alopecia areata. The chain's CDR3 is CASSVNWRVAGTTDTQYF. DNA for the CDR3: TGTGCCAGCAGCGTTAATTGGAGGGTAGCGGGGACCACAGATACGCAGTATTTT.